This T cell receptor (beta chain) was identified in a study of control samples from healthy donors and cancer patients. Germline loops: CDR1 SGHTA, CDR2 FQGNSA. This CDR3 spans 16 amino acids. V was trimmed by 5 bases and J by 0 bases, leaving 13 bases between them. The table came from immunoSEQ multiplex PCR; TCRdb's copy has only in-frame clones and leaves some out. The data contain 95,000 to 150,000 clones, roughly 92% of them singletons. This sequence joins TRBV7-2 and TRBJ2-2, with TRBD2 as a possible D gene (6 bases). The clonotype comes from a woman in her late teens or twenties in good health. The sample was blood. This CDR3 reads CASSGTGKPNTGELFF. The CDR3 DNA reads as TGTGCCAGCAGCGGGACTGGGAAGCCGAACACCGGGGAGCTGTTTTTT. Together with reference TRBV7-2 and TRBJ2-2, the CDR3 gives the full variable domain: GAGVSQSPSNKVTEKGKDVELRCDPISGHTALYWYRQSLGQGLEFLIYFQGNSAPDKSGLPSDRFSAERTGGSVSTLTIQRTQQEDSAVYLCASSGTGKPNTGELFFGEGSRLTVL.